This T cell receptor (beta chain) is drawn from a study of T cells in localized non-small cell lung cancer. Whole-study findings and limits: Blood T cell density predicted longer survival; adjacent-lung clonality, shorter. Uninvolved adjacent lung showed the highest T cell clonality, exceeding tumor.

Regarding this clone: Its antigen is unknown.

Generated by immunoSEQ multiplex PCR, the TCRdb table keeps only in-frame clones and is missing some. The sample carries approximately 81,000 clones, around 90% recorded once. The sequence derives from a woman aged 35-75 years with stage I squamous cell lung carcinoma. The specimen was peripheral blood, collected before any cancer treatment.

CDR3 residues: CASSPLSSGVTNEKLFF. CDR3 bases: TGTGCCAGCTCACCACTCTCCTCAGGGGTGACTAATGAAAAACTGTTTTTT. This chain uses TRBV18 with TRBJ1-4, with D possibly matching TRBD1 (6 bases). CDR3 length: 17 residues. Trimming stripped 1 base from V and 2 bases from J, with 14 bases between. CDR1 is KGHSH, CDR2 LQKENI, per germline.